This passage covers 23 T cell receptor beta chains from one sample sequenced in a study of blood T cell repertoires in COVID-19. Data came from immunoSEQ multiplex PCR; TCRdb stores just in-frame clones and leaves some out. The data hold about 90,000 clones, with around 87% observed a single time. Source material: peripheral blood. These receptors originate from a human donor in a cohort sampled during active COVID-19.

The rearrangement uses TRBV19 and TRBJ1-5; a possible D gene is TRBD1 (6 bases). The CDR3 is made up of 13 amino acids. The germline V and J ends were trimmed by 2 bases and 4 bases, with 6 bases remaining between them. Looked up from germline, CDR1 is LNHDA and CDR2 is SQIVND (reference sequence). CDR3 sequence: CASSIRGNQPQHF. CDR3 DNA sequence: TGTGCCAGTAGTATAAGGGGGAATCAGCCCCAGCATTTT.

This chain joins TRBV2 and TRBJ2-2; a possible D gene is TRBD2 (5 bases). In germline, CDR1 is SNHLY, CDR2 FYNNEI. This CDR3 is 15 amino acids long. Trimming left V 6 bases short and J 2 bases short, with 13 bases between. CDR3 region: CASRSGISNTGELFF. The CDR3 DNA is TGTGCCAGCAGATCCGGGATTAGTAACACCGGGGAGCTGTTTTTT.

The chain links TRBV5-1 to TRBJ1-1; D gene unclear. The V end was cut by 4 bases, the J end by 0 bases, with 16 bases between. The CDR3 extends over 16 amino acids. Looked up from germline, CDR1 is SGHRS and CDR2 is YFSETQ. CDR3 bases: TGCGCCAGCAGCCAAACAGTGAGTAGGATGAACACTGAAGCTTTCTTT. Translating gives CASSQTVSRMNTEAFF.

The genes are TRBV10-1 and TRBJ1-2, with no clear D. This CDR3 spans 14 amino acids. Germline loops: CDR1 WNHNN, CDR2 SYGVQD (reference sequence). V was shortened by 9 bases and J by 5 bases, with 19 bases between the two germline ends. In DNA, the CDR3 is TGCGCCAGACTCTCCCCGAGTGGAGTTTATGGCTACACCTTC. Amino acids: CARLSPSGVYGYTF.

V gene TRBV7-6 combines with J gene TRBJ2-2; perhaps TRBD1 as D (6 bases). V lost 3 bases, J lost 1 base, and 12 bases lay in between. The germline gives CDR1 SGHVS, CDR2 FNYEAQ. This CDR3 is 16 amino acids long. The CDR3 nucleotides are TGTGCCAGCAGCTTTACGGGACACGTGAACACCGGGGAGCTGTTTTTT. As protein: CASSFTGHVNTGELFF.

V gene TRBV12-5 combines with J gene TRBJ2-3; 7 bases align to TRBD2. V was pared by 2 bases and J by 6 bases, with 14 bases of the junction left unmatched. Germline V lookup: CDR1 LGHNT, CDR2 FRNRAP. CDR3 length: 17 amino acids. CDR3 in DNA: TGTGCTAGTGGTTTGATGTCCCAGACTAGCCCAACGGATACGCAGTATTTT. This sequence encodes CASGLMSQTSPTDTQYF.

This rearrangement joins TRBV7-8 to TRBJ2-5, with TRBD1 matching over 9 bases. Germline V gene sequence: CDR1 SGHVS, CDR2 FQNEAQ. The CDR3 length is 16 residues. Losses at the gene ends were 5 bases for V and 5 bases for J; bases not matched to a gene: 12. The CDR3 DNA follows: TGTGCCAGCAGCCCAGGGGTTGGGACAGGGAGTGAGACCCAGTACTTC. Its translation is CASSPGVGTGSETQYF.

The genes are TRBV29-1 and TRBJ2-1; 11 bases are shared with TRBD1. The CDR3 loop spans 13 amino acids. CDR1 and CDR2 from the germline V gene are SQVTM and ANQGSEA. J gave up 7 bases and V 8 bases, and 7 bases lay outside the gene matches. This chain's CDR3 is CSIRDRGSNEQFF. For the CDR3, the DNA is TGCAGCATCCGGGACAGGGGGTCGAATGAGCAGTTCTTC.

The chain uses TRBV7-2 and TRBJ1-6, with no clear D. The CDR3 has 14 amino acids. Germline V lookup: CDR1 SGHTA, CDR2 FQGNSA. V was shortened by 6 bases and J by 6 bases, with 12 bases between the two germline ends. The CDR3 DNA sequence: TGTGCCAGCAGGGTGGAGGGAACTAATTCACCCCTCCACTTT. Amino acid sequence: CASRVEGTNSPLHF.

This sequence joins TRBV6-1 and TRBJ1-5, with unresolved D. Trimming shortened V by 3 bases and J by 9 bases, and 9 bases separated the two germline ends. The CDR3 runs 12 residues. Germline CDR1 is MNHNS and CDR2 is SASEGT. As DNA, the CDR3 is TGTGCCAGCAGTGACGGAGTGAGGCCCCAGCATTTT. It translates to CASSDGVRPQHF.

CDR3 loop: CSVGQGYQPQHF. The CDR3 nucleotides read TGCAGCGTGGGACAGGGGTACCAGCCCCAGCATTTT. The gene calls are TRBV29-1 and TRBJ1-5; TRBD1 aligns across 10 bases. The germline V gene has CDR1 SQVTM and CDR2 ANQGSEA. Losses at the gene ends were 6 bases for V and 7 bases for J; bases not matched to a gene: 3. This CDR3 region has 12 residues.

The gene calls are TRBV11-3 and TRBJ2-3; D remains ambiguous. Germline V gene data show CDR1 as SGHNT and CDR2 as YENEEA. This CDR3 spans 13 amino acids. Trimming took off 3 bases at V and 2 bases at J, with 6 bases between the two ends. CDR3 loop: CASSFSVTDTQYF. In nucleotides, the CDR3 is TGTGCCAGCAGCTTCTCCGTCACAGATACGCAGTATTTT.

CDR3 sequence: CASSQTGELFF. The CDR3 DNA is TGTGCCAGCAGCCAAACCGGGGAGCTGTTTTTT. The gene calls are TRBV12-3 or TRBV12-4 and TRBJ2-2; D remains unclear. Trimming stripped 6 bases from V and 5 bases from J, with 4 bases between. The CDR3 covers 11 residues.

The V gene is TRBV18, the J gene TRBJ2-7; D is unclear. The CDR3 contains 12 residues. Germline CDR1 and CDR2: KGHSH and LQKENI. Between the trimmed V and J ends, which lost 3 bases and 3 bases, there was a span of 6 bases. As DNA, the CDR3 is TGTGCCAGCTCACCCACCAGCTACGAGCAGTACTTC. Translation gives CASSPTSYEQYF. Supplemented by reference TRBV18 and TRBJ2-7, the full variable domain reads NAGVMQNPRHLVRRRGQEARLRCSPMKGHSHVYWYRQLPEEGLKFMVYLQKENIIDESGMPKERFSAEFPKEGPSILRIQQVVRGDSAAYFCASSPTSYEQYFGPGTRLTVT.

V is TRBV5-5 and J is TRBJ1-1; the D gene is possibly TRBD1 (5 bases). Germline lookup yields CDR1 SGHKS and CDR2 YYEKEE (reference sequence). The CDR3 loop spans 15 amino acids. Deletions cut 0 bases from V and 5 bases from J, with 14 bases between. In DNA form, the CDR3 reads TGTGCCAGCAGCTTGGGGGACGGAGGGATGACTGAAGCTTTCTTT. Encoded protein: CASSLGDGGMTEAFF.

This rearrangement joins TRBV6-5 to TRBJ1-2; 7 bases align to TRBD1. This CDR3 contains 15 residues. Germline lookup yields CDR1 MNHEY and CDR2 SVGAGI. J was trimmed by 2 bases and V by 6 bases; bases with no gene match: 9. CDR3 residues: CASSKNRDSNYGYTF. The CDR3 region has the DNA TGTGCCAGCAGCAAAAACCGGGACAGCAACTATGGCTACACCTTC.

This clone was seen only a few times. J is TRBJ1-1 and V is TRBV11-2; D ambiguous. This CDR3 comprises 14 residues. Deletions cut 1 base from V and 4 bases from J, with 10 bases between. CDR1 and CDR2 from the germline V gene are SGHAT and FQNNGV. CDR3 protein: CASSLGAGFTEAFF. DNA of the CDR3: TGTGCCAGCAGCTTAGGTGCGGGGTTCACTGAAGCTTTCTTT.

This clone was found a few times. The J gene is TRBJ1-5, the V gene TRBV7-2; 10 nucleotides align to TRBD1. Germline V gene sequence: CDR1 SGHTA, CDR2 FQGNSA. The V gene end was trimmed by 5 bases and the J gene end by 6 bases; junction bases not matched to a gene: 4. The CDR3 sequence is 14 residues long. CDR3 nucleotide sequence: TGTGCCAGCAGCGACAGGGGGCTTGGTCAGCCCCAGCATTTT. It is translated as CASSDRGLGQPQHF. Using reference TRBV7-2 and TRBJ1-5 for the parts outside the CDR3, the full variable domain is GAGVSQSPSNKVTEKGKDVELRCDPISGHTALYWYRQSLGQGLEFLIYFQGNSAPDKSGLPSDRFSAERTGGSVSTLTIQRTQQEDSAVYLCASSDRGLGQPQHFGDGTRLSIL.

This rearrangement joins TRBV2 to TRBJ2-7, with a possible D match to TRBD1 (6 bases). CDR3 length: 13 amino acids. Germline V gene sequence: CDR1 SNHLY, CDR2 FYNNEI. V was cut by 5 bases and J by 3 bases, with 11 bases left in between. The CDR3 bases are TGTGCCAGCAGTAGACAGGAGAACTACGAGCAGTACTTC. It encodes CASSRQENYEQYF.

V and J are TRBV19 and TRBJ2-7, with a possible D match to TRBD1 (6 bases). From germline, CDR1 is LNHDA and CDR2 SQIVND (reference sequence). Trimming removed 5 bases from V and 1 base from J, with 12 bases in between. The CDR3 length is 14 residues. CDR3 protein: CASSLQTGSYEQYF. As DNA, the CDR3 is TGTGCCAGTAGTCTACAGACAGGTTCCTACGAGCAGTACTTC.

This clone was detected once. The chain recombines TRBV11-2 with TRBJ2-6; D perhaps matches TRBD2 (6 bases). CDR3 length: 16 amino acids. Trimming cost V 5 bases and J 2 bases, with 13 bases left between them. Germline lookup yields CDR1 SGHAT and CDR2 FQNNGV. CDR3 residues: CASSHLGGTGANVLTF. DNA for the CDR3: TGTGCCAGCAGCCATCTGGGGGGAACTGGGGCCAACGTCCTGACTTTC.

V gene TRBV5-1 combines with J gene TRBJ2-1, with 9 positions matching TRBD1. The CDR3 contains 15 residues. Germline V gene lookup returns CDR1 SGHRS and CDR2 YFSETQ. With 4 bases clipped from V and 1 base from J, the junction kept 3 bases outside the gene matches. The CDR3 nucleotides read TGCGCCAGCAGCCCCGGGACAGGGTCCTACAATGAGCAGTTCTTC. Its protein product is CASSPGTGSYNEQFF.

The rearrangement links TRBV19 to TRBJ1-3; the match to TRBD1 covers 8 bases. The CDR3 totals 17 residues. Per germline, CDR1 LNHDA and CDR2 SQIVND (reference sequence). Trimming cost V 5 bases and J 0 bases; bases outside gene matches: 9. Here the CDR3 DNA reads TGTGCCAGTAGTGATACAGGGGGATCATCCTCTGGAAACACCATATATTTT. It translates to CASSDTGGSSSGNTIYF.